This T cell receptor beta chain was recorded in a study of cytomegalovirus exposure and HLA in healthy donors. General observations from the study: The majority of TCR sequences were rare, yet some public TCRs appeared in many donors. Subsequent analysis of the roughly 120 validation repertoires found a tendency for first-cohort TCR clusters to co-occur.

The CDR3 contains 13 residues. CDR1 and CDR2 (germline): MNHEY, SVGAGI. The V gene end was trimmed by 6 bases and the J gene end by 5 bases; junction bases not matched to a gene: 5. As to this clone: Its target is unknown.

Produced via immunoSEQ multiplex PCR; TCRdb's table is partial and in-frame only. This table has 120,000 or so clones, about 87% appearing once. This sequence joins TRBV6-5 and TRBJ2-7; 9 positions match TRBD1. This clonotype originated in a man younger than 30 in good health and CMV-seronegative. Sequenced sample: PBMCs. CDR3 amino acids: CASSPGQGNEQYF. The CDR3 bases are TGTGCCAGCAGCCCGGGACAGGGAAACGAGCAGTACTTC.